Here is one T cell receptor beta chain with its context. Its antigen is undetermined. This sample is drawn from a study of neoadjuvant nivolumab and ipilimumab in lung cancer. Overall study: The combination arm added day-1 ipilimumab 1 mg/kg to nivolumab 3 mg/kg on days 1, 15, 29.

The CDR3 extends over 14 amino acids. Germline V lookup: CDR1 SGDLS, CDR2 YYNGEE. Trimming cost V 0 bases and J 3 bases, with 4 bases left between them. Method: immunoSEQ multiplex PCR; TCRdb's copy keeps in-frame clones and lacks some. Altogether around 30,000 clones are present, over 80% being singletons, with the ten largest covering roughly 6.1%. Study-level points and caveats: TCR richness and clonality were higher in tumors than adjacent uninvolved lung. Only a single major-pathologic-response sample was available for clonality analysis. A small number of samples were TCR sequenced.

V usage is TRBV9 and J usage is TRBJ1-6; D is unclear. The sample consisted of peripheral blood, taken before neoadjuvant nivolumab, alone or with ipilimumab. The clonotype originates from an adult with non-small cell lung cancer. The CDR3: CASSVGDYNSPLHF. CDR3 nucleotide sequence: TGTGCCAGCAGCGTAGGTGACTATAATTCACCCCTCCACTTT.